This T cell receptor (beta chain) is from a study of identical twins (dated by TCRdb to 2016 to 2017). Notes on the research overall: TCR alpha and beta repertoires from monozygotic twins, unrelated adults of various ages and cord blood were deep-sequenced to test whether fetal clonotypes persist. To rule out contamination, the twin experiments were replicated at different times with different library preparation protocols.

The library was prepared using 5' RACE. TCRdb records Illumina HiSeq 2000 as the sequencer. Template switching introduced a universal primer binding site; the final cDNA contained a unique molecular identifier, enabling accurate counting of TCR cDNA molecules. Specific primers in the conserved constant-segment region were used to synthesize first-strand cDNA for the TCR alpha and beta chains. Each cDNA library was double barcoded, with a SMART-Mk sample barcode plus Illumina barcodes, to control for contamination. TruSeq adapter sequences, together with Illumina sample barcodes, were added in two successive PCR steps. The Illumina HiSeq platform was used with custom primers to sequence TCR alpha and beta cDNA libraries. Concerning the study's data processing: MiGEC processed the raw reads to extract unique molecular identifiers, while MiXCR was used to determine the CDR3 positions. Recombination models were inferred per individual with the repgenHMM and IGoR tools using an EM algorithm. The tcR package in R was used for shared clonotype analysis, with sharing normalized by the product of cloneset sizes. To study raw recombination without the effects of thymic and clonal selection, out-of-frame nonproductive sequences were analyzed. The raw public reads went through TCRdb reprocessing: fastp at Q25, MiXCR clone calling, in-frame beta chains kept. A single entry per CDR3 protein holds the most common genes and DNA from its merged rows. TCRdb's processing, not the study's, gives the V and J calls here. This sample is represented by hundreds of thousands of distinct CDR3 sequences; 5.5% to 6.5% of them were singletons. The ten largest clonotypes hold around 1.9% of the sample.

Study-wide findings and limitations: Recombination models systematically underestimated out-of-frame TCR alpha sharing in monozygotic twins but agreed with sharing between unrelated individuals. Out-of-frame TCR alpha sequences shared between twins showed an excess of low generation-probability sequences compared with coincidental sharing between unrelated individuals. Because the same donors could not be followed over many years, the conclusions depended on cross-sectional statistical analysis. The excess sharing between twins in beta out-of-frame sequences was weaker because fewer shared sequences reduced the signal-to-noise ratio. Zero-insertion analyses could be partly confounded by invariant T cells such as MAIT and iNKT, although diverse VJ usage argued against such confounding for most clonotypes. Fewer insertions were carried by abundant cord blood beta clonotypes, a similar but weaker trend appeared in young adult naive repertoires, and no such trend appeared in memory repertoires.

Only healthy Caucasian donors were included. The study also sequenced three unrelated non-twin adults: a male aged 18 to 30, a male aged 50 to 59 and a female aged 50 to 59. Using Miltenyi CD45RO+ enrichment and human naive T-cell isolation kits, memory (CD45RO+) and naive T cells were isolated from PBMC. This clonotype was recorded a few times. There is no known antigen for this receptor. No base quality information exists; no much larger clone differs at one position. The clonotype was recovered from a man aged 18 to 35 in good health. Specimen: naive T cells sorted from blood. In the paper's terms, the cell subset or site label means: cells isolated with a human naive T-cell isolation kit.

CDR3 sequence: CASTRLAAITDTQYF. The DNA is as follows: TGTGCCAGCACCAGACTAGCGGCAATCACAGATACGCAGTATTTT. The chain is made from TRBV6-2 or TRBV6-3 and TRBJ2-3; 9 central nucleotides agree with TRBD2. The CDR3 goes from the cysteine to the phenylalanine over 15 residues. Only the CDR3 DNA is retained, 45 bases long and in frame from the first base. Unmatched junction bases come to 7, with V trimmed by 7 bases and J by 2 bases. As encoded in the germline V gene, CDR1 is MNHEY while CDR2 is SVGEGT.